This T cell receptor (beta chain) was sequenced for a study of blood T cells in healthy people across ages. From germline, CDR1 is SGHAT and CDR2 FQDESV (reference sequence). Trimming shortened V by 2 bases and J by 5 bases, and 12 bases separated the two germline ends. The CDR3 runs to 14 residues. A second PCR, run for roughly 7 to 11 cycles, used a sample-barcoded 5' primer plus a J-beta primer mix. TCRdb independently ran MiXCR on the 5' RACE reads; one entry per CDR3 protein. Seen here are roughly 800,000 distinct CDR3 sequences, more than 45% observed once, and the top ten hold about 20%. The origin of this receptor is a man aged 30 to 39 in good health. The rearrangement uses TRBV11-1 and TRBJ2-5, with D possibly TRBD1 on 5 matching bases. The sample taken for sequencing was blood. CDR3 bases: TGTGCCAGCAGCTTATCAGGGCGGTCGGAGACCCAGTACTTC. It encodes CASSLSGRSETQYF.